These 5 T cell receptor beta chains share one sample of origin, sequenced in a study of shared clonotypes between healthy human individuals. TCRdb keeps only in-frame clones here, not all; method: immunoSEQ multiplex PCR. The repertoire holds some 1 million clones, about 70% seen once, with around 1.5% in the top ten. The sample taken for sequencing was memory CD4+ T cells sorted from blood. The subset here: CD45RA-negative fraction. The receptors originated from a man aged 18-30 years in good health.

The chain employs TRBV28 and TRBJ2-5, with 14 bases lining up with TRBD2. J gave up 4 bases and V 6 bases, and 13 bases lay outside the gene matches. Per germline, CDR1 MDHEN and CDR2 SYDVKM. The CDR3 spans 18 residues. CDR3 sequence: CASSGTSGGSRVRETQYF. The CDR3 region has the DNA TGTGCCAGCAGCGGGACTAGCGGGGGTTCGAGGGTAAGAGAGACCCAGTACTTC.

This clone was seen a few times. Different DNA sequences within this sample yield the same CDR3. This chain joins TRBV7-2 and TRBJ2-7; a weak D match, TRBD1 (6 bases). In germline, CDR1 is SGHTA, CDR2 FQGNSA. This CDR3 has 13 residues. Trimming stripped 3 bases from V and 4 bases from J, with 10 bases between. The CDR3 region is CASSFRQGYEQYF. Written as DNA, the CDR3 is TGTGCCAGCAGCTTTCGGCAGGGGTACGAGCAGTACTTC.

The CDR3 sequence: CASSYRQDPPYEQYF. The DNA of the CDR3 is TGTGCCAGCAGTTACAGACAGGACCCGCCCTACGAGCAGTACTTC. The V call is TRBV6-5, the J call TRBJ2-7, with D perhaps TRBD1 (6 bases). Trimming left V 2 bases short and J 2 bases short, with 13 bases between. The CDR3 length is 15 residues. Germline V gene sequence: CDR1 MNHEY, CDR2 SVGAGI.

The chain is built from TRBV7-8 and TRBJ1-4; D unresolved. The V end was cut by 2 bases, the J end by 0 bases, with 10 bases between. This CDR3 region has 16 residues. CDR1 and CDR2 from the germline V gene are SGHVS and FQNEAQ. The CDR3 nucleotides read TGTGCCAGCAGCTTAAGACCGATTGCAACTAATGAAAAACTGTTTTTT. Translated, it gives CASSLRPIATNEKLFF.

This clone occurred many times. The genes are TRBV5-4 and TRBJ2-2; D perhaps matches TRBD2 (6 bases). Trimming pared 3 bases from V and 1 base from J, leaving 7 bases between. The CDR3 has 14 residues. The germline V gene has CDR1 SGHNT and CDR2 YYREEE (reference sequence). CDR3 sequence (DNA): TGTGCCAGCAGCTGGGGGGTGAACACCGGGGAGCTGTTTTTT. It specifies CASSWGVNTGELFF.